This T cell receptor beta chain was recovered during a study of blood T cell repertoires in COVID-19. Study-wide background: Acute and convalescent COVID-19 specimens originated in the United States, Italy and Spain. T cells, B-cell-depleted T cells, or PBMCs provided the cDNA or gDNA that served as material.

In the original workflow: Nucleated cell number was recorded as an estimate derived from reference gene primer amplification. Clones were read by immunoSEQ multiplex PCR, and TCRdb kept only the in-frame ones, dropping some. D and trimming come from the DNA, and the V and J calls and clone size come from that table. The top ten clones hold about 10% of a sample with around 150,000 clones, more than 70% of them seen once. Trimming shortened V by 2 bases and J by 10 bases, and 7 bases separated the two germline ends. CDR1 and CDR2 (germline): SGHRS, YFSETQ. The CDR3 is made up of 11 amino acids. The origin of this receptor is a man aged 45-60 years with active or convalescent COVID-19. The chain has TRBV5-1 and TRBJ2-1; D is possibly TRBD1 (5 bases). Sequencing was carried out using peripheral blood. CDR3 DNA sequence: TGCGCCAGCAGCTTTCCAGGGGAGCAGTTCTTC. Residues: CASSFPGEQFF. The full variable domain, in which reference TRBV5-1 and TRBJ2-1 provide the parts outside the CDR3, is KAGVTQTPRYLIKTRGQQVTLSCSPISGHRSVSWYQQTPGQGLQFLFEYFSETQRNKGNFPGRFSGRQFSNSRSEMNVSTLELGDSALYLCASSFPGEQFFGPGTRLTVL.